Each of the 10 T cell receptor beta chains below was sequenced from the same sample in a study of long-term antiretroviral therapy in people with HIV. This was the immunoSEQ v3.0 assay at survey level. TCRdb keeps only in-frame clones here, not all; method: immunoSEQ multiplex PCR. The data contain 28,000 or so clones, around four fifths of them singletons. The source was unsorted PBMCs, collected 1.5 years before starting antiretroviral therapy. The receptor source for this set is a man aged 18-30 years with HIV.

The chain uses TRBV7-9 and TRBJ1-2, with 12 bases fitting TRBD1. Trimming at V came to 4 bases and at J to 6 bases, leaving 9 bases not matched to a gene. CDR1 is SEHNR, CDR2 FQNEAQ, per germline (reference sequence). The CDR3 loop spans 16 amino acids. This CDR3 is CASSSSGTGGLDGYTF. CDR3 bases: TGTGCCAGCAGCTCATCCGGGACAGGGGGCCTGGATGGCTACACCTTC.

This clone appeared a few times. The CDR3 DNA follows: TGTGCCAGCAGTCGAACCTGGACAGGCCCTAACTATGGCTACACCTTC. Translating it yields CASSRTWTGPNYGYTF. V and J are TRBV2 and TRBJ1-2, with 7 bases fitting TRBD1. Germline V gene lookup returns CDR1 SNHLY and CDR2 FYNNEI. This CDR3 contains 16 residues. V trimming: 5 bases; J trimming: 0 bases; junction bases outside the gene matches: 9.

The CDR3 nucleotides are TGTGCCAGCAGCCAGTCGGGACGGGGCGTCTACGAGCAGTACTTC. As protein: CASSQSGRGVYEQYF. V and J are TRBV4-2 and TRBJ2-7, with D perhaps matching TRBD1 or TRBD2 (5 bases each). Per germline, CDR1 LGHNA and CDR2 YNFKEQ. CDR3 length equals 15 residues. V lost 3 bases and J lost 3, with 15 bases in between.

The chain joins TRBV30 to TRBJ1-5; 7 nucleotides align to TRBD1. The germline V gene encodes CDR1 GTSNPN and CDR2 SVGIG (reference sequence). V shed 5 bases, J shed 6 bases, and the junction held 10 bases outside the gene matches. CDR3 length: 14 residues. The CDR3 sequence is CAWDLQGGIQPQHF. CDR3 DNA: TGTGCCTGGGACCTTCAGGGGGGGATTCAGCCCCAGCATTTT.

CDR3 loop: CASSVGASENEQYF. The CDR3 DNA reads TGTGCCAGCAGCGTAGGCGCTAGCGAGAACGAGCAGTACTTC. This chain connects TRBV9 to TRBJ2-7; weak D call: TRBD2 (6 bases). Germline CDR1 and CDR2: SGDLS and YYNGEE. Trimming took 0 bases from V and 5 from J, leaving 12 bases between them. The CDR3 loop spans 14 amino acids.

This clone was counted a single time. The rearrangement uses TRBV5-6 and TRBJ2-7, with TRBD2 matching 11 bases. This CDR3 contains 14 residues. Germline CDR1 SGHDT, CDR2 YYEEEE. V gave up 6 bases and J gave up 6 bases; unmatched junction bases: 8. The CDR3 bases are TGTGCCAGCACCATGCTAGCGGGGGGAAGCGAGCAGTACTTC. Protein sequence: CASTMLAGGSEQYF.

The chain recombines TRBV11-1 with TRBJ2-7; D perhaps matches TRBD1 (6 bases). Germline values: CDR1 SGHAT, CDR2 FQDESV (reference sequence). This CDR3 region has 13 residues. V lost 3 bases to trimming and J lost 3 bases, with 9 bases between them. As DNA, the CDR3 is TGTGCCAGCAGCTTGCACAGGGACTACGAGCAGTACTTC. This codes for CASSLHRDYEQYF.

This chain joins TRBV7-9 and TRBJ2-3, with D possibly being TRBD2 (6 bases). CDR3 length equals 14 residues. Germline V gives CDR1 SEHNR, CDR2 FQNEAQ (reference sequence). Trimming removed 2 bases at V and 10 bases at J, with 16 bases between. CDR3 in amino acids: CASSLTGVRSAQYF. The CDR3 DNA follows: TGTGCCAGCAGCTTAACGGGAGTCCGCTCTGCGCAGTATTTT.

V gene TRBV7-6 combines with J gene TRBJ2-2, with unresolved D. Between the trimmed V and J ends, which lost 5 bases and 4 bases, there was a span of 20 bases. Germline V gives CDR1 SGHVS, CDR2 FNYEAQ. This CDR3 spans 17 amino acids. For the CDR3, the DNA is TGTGCCAGCAGCGAAAGATTGGTGGGGAAGACCACCGGGGAGCTGTTTTTT. Its translation is CASSERLVGKTTGELFF.

The sample holds a few counts of this clone. V and J are TRBV10-3 and TRBJ2-7, with D uncertain. The CDR3 extends over 15 amino acids. CDR1 is ENHRY, CDR2 SYGVKD, per germline. Trimming pared 5 bases from V and 5 bases from J, leaving 19 bases between. This chain's CDR3 is CAISFQAGPSNEQYF. As DNA, the CDR3 is TGTGCCATCAGTTTTCAAGCCGGGCCATCGAACGAGCAGTACTTC.